This TCR beta chain was retrieved from a study of blood T cell repertoires in COVID-19. Germline trimming cut 4 bases from V and 0 bases from J; bases unmatched to any gene: 2. Per germline, CDR1 SGHNT and CDR2 YYREEE (reference sequence). The CDR3 sequence is 15 residues long. Measured with immunoSEQ multiplex PCR; TCRdb has only the in-frame clones, and not every one. The data hold tens of thousands of clones, with 82% observed a single time. The chain couples TRBV5-4 to TRBJ2-1; 9 bases map to TRBD2. The specimen was peripheral blood. The TCR was taken from a human donor with acute or convalescent COVID-19. The donor label of this sample is uncertain. CDR3: CASSKTSGSYNEQFF. Here the CDR3 DNA reads TGTGCCAGCAGCAAGACTAGCGGCTCCTACAATGAGCAGTTCTTC.